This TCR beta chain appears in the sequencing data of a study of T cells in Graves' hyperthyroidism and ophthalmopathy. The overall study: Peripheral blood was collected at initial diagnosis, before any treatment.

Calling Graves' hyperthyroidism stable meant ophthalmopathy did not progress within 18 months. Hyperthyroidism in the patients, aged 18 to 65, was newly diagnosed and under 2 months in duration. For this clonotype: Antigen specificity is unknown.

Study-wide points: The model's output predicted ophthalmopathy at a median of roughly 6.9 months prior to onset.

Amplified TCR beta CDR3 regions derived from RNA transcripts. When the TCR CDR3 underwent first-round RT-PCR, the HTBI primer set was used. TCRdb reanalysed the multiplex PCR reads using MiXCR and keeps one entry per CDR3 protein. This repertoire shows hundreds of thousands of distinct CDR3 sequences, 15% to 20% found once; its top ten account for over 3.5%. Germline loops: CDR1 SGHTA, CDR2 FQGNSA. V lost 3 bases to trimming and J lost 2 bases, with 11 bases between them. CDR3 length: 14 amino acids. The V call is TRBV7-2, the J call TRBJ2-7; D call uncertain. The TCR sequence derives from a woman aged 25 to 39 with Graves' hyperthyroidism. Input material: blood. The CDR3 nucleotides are TGTGCCAGCAGCTTCTTCGTAGGGCCCTACGAGCAGTACTTC. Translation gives CASSFFVGPYEQYF.